This T cell receptor beta chain was identified in a study of CD8+CD57+ T cells in acquired aplastic anemia. Study summary: The average for DNA from sorted CD4+ and CD8+ cells was 3.2 ug.

For sequencing, patients were chosen who had shown expansion of CD8+CD57+ cells by flow cytometry. The V and J ends lost 0 bases and 2 bases respectively, with 7 bases between them. Germline V lookup: CDR1 WNHNN, CDR2 SYGVQD (reference sequence). The CDR3 is 14 residues long. Investigators profiled TCR beta VDJ and CDR3 from genomic DNA template. TCRdb used MiXCR to reprocess the reads, holding one entry per CDR3 protein. The sample shows more than 150,000 distinct CDR3 sequences, approximately 48% of them seen only once. The receptor's source is a human donor with aplastic anemia. The chain joins TRBV10-1 to TRBJ1-1; D remains ambiguous. Specimen: sorted CD4+, CD8+, or CD8+CD57+ T cells (not recorded which) from PBMCs. The CDR3 region is CASSESLTNTEAFF. CDR3 bases: TGCGCCAGCAGTGAGTCGTTGACAAACACTGAAGCTTTCTTT.